Included here is one T cell receptor (beta chain) sequence, with context. This clonotype was detected a few times. There is no known antigen for this receptor. Per-nucleotide qualities are absent, and no much larger clonotype sits a single base away. Taken from the germline V gene (reference sequence), the CDR1 and CDR2 loops are SEHNR and FQNEAQ. V has 0 bases trimmed and J has 0 bases trimmed; junction bases matching no gene number 10. The CDR3 sequence holds 20 residues, the cysteine and phenylalanine included. CDR3 DNA only is kept here, 60 bases in frame from base 1. This sample is part of a study of T-cell memory formation after mild COVID-19 (dated by TCRdb to the early 2020s). With respect to the entire study: TCR sequence clusters from the two donors were found to be largely donor specific. Longitudinal TCRalpha and TCRbeta repertoire sequencing tracked T-cell clones expanding and contracting after mild COVID-19 in two donors. The cohort comprised two young, previously healthy adult volunteers, one female and one male.

PBMCs were isolated by Ficoll-Paque density gradient centrifugation. Sequencing took place on an Illumina NovaSeq 6000. Using 5'RACE with constant-segment primers, TCRalpha and TCRbeta cDNA libraries were constructed, with sample barcodes and unique molecular identifiers added in the process. RNA was extracted from every sample with Trizol reagent. Libraries were amplified in two PCR steps, with a second sample barcode and Illumina TruSeq adapters added in the second step. Libraries were sequenced on an Illumina NovaSeq with 2 x 150 bp paired-end reads. The authors' pipeline ran thus. The reads were demultiplexed and collapsed into UMI-guided consensus sequences using migec v1.2.7. Using mixcr v2.1.11, the UMI consensuses were aligned to TRA and TRB V and J templates and assembled into clonotypes. A clonotype was counted as expanded or contracted only if both edgeR and NoisET called the change significant, with noise models trained on biological replicates. For edgeR calls, a false discovery rate-adjusted p below 0.01 and a log2 fold-change threshold of 1 were applied. As an exploratory analysis of dynamics, max-normalized trajectories of the 1000 most abundant clonotypes were examined with PCA combined with hierarchical clustering. Each responding clone was given a CD4 or CD8 phenotype based on the CD4+ and CD8+ repertoires, which had been sequenced separately. The public reads were run again by TCRdb, first through fastp at Q25 and then through MiXCR, and only productive beta chains were kept. Entries that share a CDR3 protein sequence are merged under the most common genes and DNA. In this record, the V and J calls reflect TCRdb's handling and not the investigators' own analysis. The sample table lists around 300,000 distinct CDR3 sequences, roughly 18% of them with a count of one. Roughly 23% of the sample rests with the top ten.

The investigation overall reported the following: From day 15 to 85, contracting clones showed balanced CD4/CD8 phenotypes, whereas a second wave of clones that expanded from day 15 to 37 leaned towards CD4+. Contracting CD4+ clones were found mainly in CM and EM memory subsets, while CD8+ clones were enriched in EMRA. Whether the second-wave clones peaking on day 37 were SARS-CoV-2 specific was not confirmed. Some responding clones were found in pre-infection memory, which suggests that pre-existing cross-reactive memory T cells took part in the SARS-CoV-2 response. The study covered only a couple of mild cases, and larger cohorts including severe cases with pre-infection samples were considered necessary.

The chain uses TRBV7-9 and TRBJ2-7, with 14 bases matching TRBD2. The clonotype comes from a young man who had mild COVID-19 (a few samples of this study predate the infection). The sample titles of this study are shuffled in the database, so cell type and time point are left out; the donor was told from shared clones. The source material was PBMCs or a T cell subset sorted from them (not recorded which). Read as DNA, the sequence is TGTGCCAGCAGCTTAGCCCCCGGACTAGCGGGGGGCCTTAGCTCCTACGAGCAGTACTTC. Its coded protein is CASSLAPGLAGGLSSYEQYF.